This T cell receptor (beta chain) comes out of a study of neoadjuvant anti-PD-1 for oral cavity cancer. The CDR3 contains 14 residues. V was cut by 4 bases and J by 5 bases, with 12 bases left in between. Germline lookup yields CDR1 MNHEY and CDR2 SVGAGI. Sample time point: after neoadjuvant nivolumab, at surgical resection. Libraries were prepared by immunoSEQ multiplex PCR; TCRdb keeps only in-frame clonotypes and omits some of them. The table has 11,000 to 15,000 clones, around 71% seen once; the top ten hold 2.5% to 3.5%. The sample consisted of PBMCs, taken after nivolumab (anti-PD-1) treatment. The sequence was collected from a person aged 40 to 85 with oral cavity squamous cell carcinoma. The gene calls are TRBV6-5 and TRBJ2-1; TRBD2 might be the D (6 bases). Written as DNA, the CDR3 is TGTGCCAGCAGTTTAGAACTAGCCCACAATGAGCAGTTCTTC. This codes for CASSLELAHNEQFF.